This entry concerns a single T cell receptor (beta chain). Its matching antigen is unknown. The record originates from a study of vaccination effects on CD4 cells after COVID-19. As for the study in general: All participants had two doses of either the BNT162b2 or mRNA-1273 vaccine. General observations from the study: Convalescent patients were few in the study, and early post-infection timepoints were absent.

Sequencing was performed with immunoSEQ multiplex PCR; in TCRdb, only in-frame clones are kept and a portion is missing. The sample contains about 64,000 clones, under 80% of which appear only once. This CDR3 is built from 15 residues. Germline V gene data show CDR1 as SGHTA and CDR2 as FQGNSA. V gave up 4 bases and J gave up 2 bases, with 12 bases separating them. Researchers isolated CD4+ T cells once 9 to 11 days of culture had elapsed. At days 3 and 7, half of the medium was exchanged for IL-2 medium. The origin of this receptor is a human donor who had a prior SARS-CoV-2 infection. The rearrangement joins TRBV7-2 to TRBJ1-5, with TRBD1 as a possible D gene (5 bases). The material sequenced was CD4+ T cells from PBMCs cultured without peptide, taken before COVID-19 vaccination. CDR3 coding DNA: TGTGCCAGCAGCTCACAGGTATCGGGCAATCAGCCCCAGCATTTT. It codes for CASSSQVSGNQPQHF. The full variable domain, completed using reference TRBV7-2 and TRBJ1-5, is GAGVSQSPSNKVTEKGKDVELRCDPISGHTALYWYRQSLGQGLEFLIYFQGNSAPDKSGLPSDRFSAERTGGSVSTLTIQRTQQEDSAVYLCASSSQVSGNQPQHFGDGTRLSIL.